This TCR beta chain comes out of a study of T cell repertoires in cytomegalovirus infection. MiXCR, run by TCRdb on the reads, gives a single entry per CDR3 protein. Among more than 400,000 distinct CDR3 sequences, approximately 26% were seen once, and the ten largest hold about 12%. CDR3 length: 14 residues. Germline CDR1 reads LNHDA; CDR2 reads SQIVND (reference sequence). The germline V and J ends were trimmed by 2 bases and 5 bases, with 10 bases remaining between them. This chain links TRBV19 with TRBJ2-4; D call uncertain. The sample was PBMCs. This TCR came from a human donor in good health (CMV status not recorded). Some clones in this sample may be carry-over from other donors' samples. CDR3 DNA sequence: TGTGCCAGTAGTATAAGCCAGATCGAAAACATTCAGTACTTC. Its translation is CASSISQIENIQYF. Filled out from reference TRBV19 and TRBJ2-4, the complete variable domain reads DGGITQSPKYLFRKEGQNVTLSCEQNLNHDAMYWYRQDPGQGLRLIYYSQIVNDFQKGDIAEGYSVSREKKESFPLTVTSAQKNPTAFYLCASSISQIENIQYFGAGTRLSVL.